One T cell receptor beta chain is described in this entry. This entry is derived from a study of low-dose radiotherapy and immunotherapy resistance in tumors. Time point described: before trial treatment. The CDR3 covers 15 residues. Losses at the gene ends were 4 bases for V and 4 bases for J; bases not matched to a gene: 8. Germline loops: CDR1 MNHEY, CDR2 SMNVEV (reference sequence). Primers targeting TRAV and TRBV primed first-strand cDNA, covering alpha and beta chains. It was with a constant-region primer and a V-primer adapter that TCRs were amplified over approximately 18 PCR cycles. TCRdb independently ran MiXCR on the reads; one entry per CDR3 protein. There are about 64,000 distinct CDR3 sequences in the sample; less than 30% occur only once, and 6.6% lies in the top ten.

The chain links TRBV27 to TRBJ2-5, with 8 nucleotides matching TRBD2. The source of this sequence is a male donor with rectosigmoid adenocarcinoma. Sample: PBMCs, taken before treatment. The CDR3 is CASSSPGAGGETQYF. CDR3 in DNA: TGTGCCAGCAGTTCCCCGGGCGCGGGGGGAGAGACCCAGTACTTC.